This note documents a single T cell receptor (beta chain) sequence. The junction does not match germline at one end; this may be a read error. The sample comes from a study of blood T cell repertoires in COVID-19. CDR1 and CDR2 from the germline V gene are KGHSH and LQKENI. There are 14 residues in the CDR3. Repertoires were generated with immunoSEQ multiplex PCR, while TCRdb's copy carries only in-frame clones and drops some. The sample holds roughly 160,000 clones, roughly 83% seen once. Sample: peripheral blood. The chain links TRBV18 to TRBJ2-2, with 8 bases fitting TRBD1. This clonotype was obtained from a man aged 18 to 30 with active or convalescent COVID-19. The CDR3 region is CASSPRTGTGELFF. The CDR3 coding sequence is TGTGCCAGCTCCCCACGGACAGGGACCGGGGAGCTGTTTTTT.